This T cell receptor (beta chain) derives from a study of CD4 T cell repertoires and nickel (dated by TCRdb to about 2020). Based on the germline V gene, the CDR1 and CDR2 sequences are LGHNA and YNFKEQ. The CDR3 measures 15 amino acids from cysteine to phenylalanine. Only the CDR3 DNA stays, 45 bases, in frame from base 1. V drops 4 bases and J drops 1 base, leaving 10 bases in between. The library relied on RT-PCR. TCRdb names Illumina MiSeq as the instrument used. TCRdb handled the public reads itself, with Q25 trimming in fastp and clone calling in MiXCR, and kept productive beta chains. Every distinct CDR3 protein forms one entry, paired with its most common genes and DNA. The sample includes several hundred distinct CDR3 sequences, with about 46% observed a single time. 25% to 30% of the sample belongs to the ten largest clones. Concerning this clonotype: No antigen is known for it. Base qualities are not at hand, and no much larger clone is one base apart.

The source material was CD4+ T cells from blood, not recorded whether cultured. Recombination connected TRBV4-2 to TRBJ2-2; no confident D gene assignment can be made. The TCR comes from a human donor in a nickel allergy study, with or without nickel allergy (not recorded which). It is not recorded whether this sample comes from one donor or several. The DNA is TGTGCCAGCAGCCGAGACGGTAGGAACACCGGGGAGCTGTTTTTT. This translates into CASSRDGRNTGELFF.